This T cell receptor (beta chain) emerged from a study of blood T cells in healthy people across ages. Study details: Capture by template switching was about one barcoded beta molecule per two T cells. Study-level findings and limits: Shifts in expanded clonotypes may have been confounded by donor CMV status, which was unknown.

This clonotype was seen more than once but under ten times. The antigen is unknown. Together with a sample-barcoded 5' primer, a J-beta primer mix was included in a second PCR lasting about 7 to 12 cycles. From the 5' RACE reads, TCRdb called clonotypes with MiXCR, one entry per CDR3 protein. The sample lists about 780,000 distinct CDR3 sequences; about half were seen once. Approximately 9 milliliters was the volume of peripheral blood drawn from each donor. No fewer than 5.5 micrograms of total RNA were isolated from every sample. The V and J ends lost 5 bases and 2 bases respectively, with 18 bases between them. This CDR3 has 16 amino acids.

This TCR was sampled from an elderly man in good health. V usage is TRBV12-3 or TRBV12-4 and J usage is TRBJ2-5; tentatively, D is TRBD1 (5 bases). Sequenced material: blood. CDR3 DNA sequence: TGTGCCAGCAGTCGCCGGCCCTTTACAGGACAAGAGACCCAGTACTTC. Translated: CASSRRPFTGQETQYF.